The T cell receptor (beta chain) under discussion was sequenced for a study of cytomegalovirus exposure and HLA in healthy donors. Details on this clone: Its antigen is not identified.

Primers: 60 Vbeta forward and 13 Jbeta reverse. TCRdb keeps only in-frame clones here, not all; method: immunoSEQ multiplex PCR. The sample holds around 300,000 clones, 65% to 85% seen once. The germline V gene has CDR1 SSHAT and CDR2 FNYEAQ (reference sequence). CDR3 length equals 16 residues. V lost 5 bases to trimming and J lost 2 bases, with 17 bases between them. In nominal health when sampled, donors likely had unrecorded immune exposures nonetheless. General study points: After further analysis at a later stage, roughly 16,000 TCR beta sequences were associated with HLA alleles at 0.05 false discovery rate. Per a prior analysis, the majority of TCR beta V segments were productive roughly 90% or roughly 30% of the time.

V usage is TRBV7-7 and J usage is TRBJ2-3; D unclear. This clonotype originated in a female donor in good health and CMV-seronegative. Material for sequencing was PBMCs. The CDR3 bases are TGTGCCAGCAGCGAGCCTAACGGAGATTACACAGATACGCAGTATTTT. The encoded protein is CASSEPNGDYTDTQYF.